This note documents a single TCR beta chain sequence. This sample was taken from a study of blood T cell repertoires in COVID-19. Study summary: Sites in the United States, Italy and Spain provided acute and convalescent COVID-19 samples. PBMCs, B-cell-depleted T cells, or T cells provided the cDNA or gDNA that made up the material.

Seattle cases were enrolled at active infection and followed longitudinally. Per the authors' pipeline: Estimated nucleated cell counts came from reference gene primer amplification. Clones were read by immunoSEQ multiplex PCR, and TCRdb kept only the in-frame ones, dropping some. V, J and clone size are taken as reported in that table, and D and trimming were inferred from the DNA itself. The sample has about 270,000 clones; approximately 85% are singletons. V lost 3 bases and J lost 1; bases outside the gene matches: 3. From germline, CDR1 is ENHRY and CDR2 SYGVKD. The CDR3 consists of 15 residues. V gene TRBV10-3 combines with J gene TRBJ2-3; TRBD1 aligns across 8 bases. The sample was peripheral blood. This receptor was identified in a woman at least 80 years old with COVID-19, enrolled during active disease. The CDR3 spells CAISEGRGRTDTQYF. CDR3 nucleotide sequence: TGTGCCATCAGTGAAGGCAGGGGGCGCACAGATACGCAGTATTTT.